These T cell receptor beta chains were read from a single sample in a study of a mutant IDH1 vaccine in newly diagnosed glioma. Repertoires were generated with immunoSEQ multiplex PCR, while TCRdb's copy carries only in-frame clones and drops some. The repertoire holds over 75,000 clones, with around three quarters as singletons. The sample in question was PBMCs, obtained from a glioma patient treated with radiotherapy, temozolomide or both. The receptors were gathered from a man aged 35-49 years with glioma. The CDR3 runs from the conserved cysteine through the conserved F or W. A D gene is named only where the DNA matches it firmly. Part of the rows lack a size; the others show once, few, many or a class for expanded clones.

CDR3: CASSQAGTNSYEQYF; DNA: TGCGCCAGCAGCCAAGCCGGGACTAACTCCTACGAGCAGTACTTC; size: NA; V: TRBV4-3; J: TRBJ2-7; D: TRBD2
CDR3: CASSLTDNEQFF; DNA: TGTGCCAGCAGCCTCACGGACAATGAGCAGTTCTTC; size: NA; V: TRBV4-2; J: TRBJ2-1; D: NA
CDR3: CASSLRTGPGNTIYF; DNA: TGTGCCAGCAGCTTACGGACAGGGCCTGGAAACACCATATATTTT; size: NA; V: TRBV7-6; J: TRBJ1-3; D: TRBD1
CDR3: CASGLVLSTRGTGELFF; DNA: TGTGCTAGTGGTTTGGTACTTTCCACCCGGGGGACCGGGGAGCTGTTTTTT; size: once; V: TRBV12-5; J: TRBJ2-2; D: NA
CDR3: CASSLAGGSTNEKLFF; DNA: TGTGCCAGCAGCTTAGCCGGCGGGTCAACTAATGAAAAACTGTTTTTT; size: NA; V: TRBV7-8; J: TRBJ1-4; D: NA
CDR3: CASSIGGTSNQPQHF; DNA: TGTGCCAGTAGTATTGGGGGGACCTCAAATCAGCCCCAGCATTTT; size: few; V: TRBV19; J: TRBJ1-5; D: NA
CDR3: CASSLGLDNNEQFF; DNA: TGTGCCAGCAGCTTGGGACTAGATAACAATGAGCAGTTCTTC; size: once; V: TRBV5-4; J: TRBJ2-1; D: NA
CDR3: CASSVEGSSNIQYF; DNA: TGTGCCAGCAGCGTAGAGGGATCCTCAAACATTCAGTACTTC; size: NA; V: TRBV9; J: TRBJ2-4; D: NA
CDR3: CASSHGGLTDTQYF; DNA: TGTGCCAGCAGCCACGGGGGCCTCACAGATACGCAGTATTTT; size: NA; V: TRBV11-3; J: TRBJ2-3; D: NA
CDR3: CASSRRGAGATEAFF; DNA: TGTGCCAGCAGCCGCAGGGGTGCAGGCGCCACTGAAGCTTTCTTT; size: NA; V: TRBV7-9; J: TRBJ1-1; D: NA
CDR3: CASSEGQGLYYGYTF; DNA: TGTGCCAGCAGTGAAGGGCAGGGGCTATACTATGGCTACACCTTC; size: few; V: TRBV2; J: TRBJ1-2; D: NA
CDR3: CASSYQVSGANVLTF; DNA: TGTGCCAGCAGTTACCAGGTGTCTGGGGCCAACGTCCTGACTTTC; size: NA; V: TRBV6-5; J: TRBJ2-6; D: NA
CDR3: CASRTSGTYEQYF; DNA: TGTGCCAGTCGGACTAGCGGTACCTACGAGCAGTACTTC; size: NA; V: TRBV7-2; J: TRBJ2-7; D: TRBD2
CDR3: CATSRVQGTREKLFF; DNA: TGTGCCACCAGCAGGGTACAGGGGACGCGGGAAAAACTGTTTTTT; size: NA; V: TRBV15; J: TRBJ1-4; D: TRBD1
CDR3: CASSTDRLAKNIQYF; DNA: TGTGCCAGCAGTACGGACAGGCTAGCCAAAAACATTCAGTACTTC; size: NA; V: TRBV2; J: TRBJ2-4; D: TRBD1
CDR3: CASSPLGGRTYTDTQYF; DNA: TGTGCCAGCAGCCCGCTCGGCGGGAGGACCTACACAGATACGCAGTATTTT; size: once; V: TRBV4-2; J: TRBJ2-3; D: TRBD2
CDR3: CASSIDRGEINGYTF; DNA: TGTGCCAGCAGCATCGACAGGGGTGAGATAAATGGCTACACCTTC; size: NA; V: TRBV28; J: TRBJ1-2; D: TRBD1
CDR3: CASSLWGYEQYF; DNA: TGTGCCAGCAGTTTGTGGGGGTATGAGCAGTACTTC; size: NA; V: TRBV28; J: TRBJ2-7; D: NA
CDR3: CASRVSGANVLTF; DNA: TGTGCCAGTAGAGTCTCTGGGGCCAACGTCCTGACTTTC; size: once; V: TRBV19; J: TRBJ2-6; D: NA
CDR3: CASSPSVLGYEQYF; DNA: TGCGCCAGCAGCCCCTCCGTGCTGGGCTACGAGCAGTACTTC; size: once; V: TRBV5-1; J: TRBJ2-7; D: NA
CDR3: CASSADRIVGNTIYF; DNA: TGTGCCAGCAGCGCCGACAGGATAGTTGGAAACACCATATATTTT; size: once; V: TRBV5-6; J: TRBJ1-3; D: NA
CDR3: CASSLGRTSGTDTQYF; DNA: TGCGCCAGCAGCTTGGGAAGGACTAGCGGCACAGATACGCAGTATTTT; size: few; V: TRBV5-1; J: TRBJ2-3; D: TRBD2
CDR3: CASSQDTLPGEQFF; DNA: TGCGCCAGCAGCCAAGATACCCTCCCGGGGGAGCAGTTCTTC; size: NA; V: TRBV4-3; J: TRBJ2-1; D: NA
CDR3: CASSPVPNTEAFF; DNA: TGTGCCAGCTCACCGGTCCCTAACACTGAAGCTTTCTTT; size: NA; V: TRBV18; J: TRBJ1-1; D: NA
CDR3: CASRSPRGGRPGRDTEAFF; DNA: TGTGCCAGCAGATCCCCACGTGGGGGGCGCCCCGGGCGGGACACTGAAGCTTTCTTT; size: NA; V: TRBV2; J: TRBJ1-1; D: NA
CDR3: CASSSKREMSSKNIQYF; DNA: TGTGCCAGCAGCTCCAAGCGGGAGATGTCGTCCAAAAACATTCAGTACTTC; size: NA; V: TRBV5-4; J: TRBJ2-4; D: TRBD2
CDR3: CASSPRGLTYNEQFF; DNA: TGTGCCAGCAGCCCTCGGGGCCTTACCTACAATGAGCAGTTCTTC; size: NA; V: TRBV5-4; J: TRBJ2-1; D: NA
CDR3: CASSLRGWQPQHF; DNA: TGTGCCAGCAGTTTAAGGGGATGGCAGCCCCAGCATTTT; size: NA; V: TRBV6-5; J: TRBJ1-5; D: NA
CDR3: CASSVQVATNEKLFF; DNA: TGTGCCAGCAGCGTACAGGTTGCAACTAATGAAAAACTGTTTTTT; size: NA; V: TRBV9; J: TRBJ1-4; D: NA
CDR3: CSVDLTGSQKLFF; DNA: TGCAGCGTTGATCTGACAGGGAGTCAAAAACTGTTTTTT; size: many; V: TRBV29-1; J: TRBJ1-4; D: TRBD1
CDR3: CASSSDRVRAEQYF; DNA: TGTGCCAGCAGCTCGGACAGGGTACGGGCCGAGCAGTACTTC; size: few; V: TRBV5-4; J: TRBJ2-7; D: TRBD1
CDR3: CASSVSNEQFF; DNA: TGTGCCAGCAGCGTAAGCAATGAGCAGTTCTTC; size: NA; V: TRBV7-9; J: TRBJ2-1; D: NA
CDR3: CAWSDLRIGELFF; DNA: TGTGCCTGGAGTGATTTACGCATCGGGGAGCTGTTTTTT; size: NA; V: TRBV30; J: TRBJ2-2; D: NA
CDR3: CAWGGLVYYEQYF; DNA: TGTGCCTGGGGGGGACTCGTATACTACGAGCAGTACTTC; size: once; V: TRBV30; J: TRBJ2-7; D: NA
CDR3: CASSEGTGRQEKLFF; DNA: TGTGCCAGCAGTGAGGGGACAGGCCGGCAAGAAAAACTGTTTTTT; size: once; V: TRBV6-1; J: TRBJ1-4; D: TRBD1
CDR3: CASSLWGNEQFF; DNA: TGTGCCAGCAGCTTATGGGGCAATGAGCAGTTCTTC; size: once; V: TRBV7-9; J: TRBJ2-1; D: NA
CDR3: CATGAGSTYEQYF; DNA: TGTGCCACCGGGGCGGGTTCTACCTACGAGCAGTACTTC; size: NA; V: TRBV28; J: TRBJ2-7; D: NA
CDR3: CASSGRLAGHYEQYF; DNA: TGTGCCAGTAGTGGCCGACTAGCGGGGCACTACGAGCAGTACTTC; size: NA; V: TRBV19; J: TRBJ2-7; D: TRBD2
CDR3: CASSDTGRGPYGYTF; DNA: TGTGCCAGCAGTGATACAGGAAGGGGACCTTATGGCTACACCTTC; size: NA; V: TRBV6-1; J: TRBJ1-2; D: NA
CDR3: CASSLMQGVGTEAFF; DNA: TGTGCCAGCAGTTTAATGCAGGGGGTAGGGACTGAAGCTTTCTTT; size: few; V: TRBV6-5; J: TRBJ1-1; D: TRBD1
CDR3: CASSSGLAGRNYEQYF; DNA: TGCGCCAGCAGCTCTGGGCTAGCGGGAAGGAACTACGAGCAGTACTTC; size: few; V: TRBV5-1; J: TRBJ2-7; D: TRBD2
CDR3: CASSLGGSRETQYF; DNA: TGTGCCAGCAGCTTAGGAGGGTCGCGGGAGACCCAGTACTTC; size: NA; V: TRBV7-6; J: TRBJ2-5; D: NA
CDR3: CASSYLDRIYEQYF; DNA: TGTGCCAGCAGTTACCTTGACAGAATTTACGAGCAGTACTTC; size: NA; V: TRBV6-5; J: TRBJ2-7; D: NA
CDR3: CASSPLPSEAFF; DNA: TGTGCCAGCAGCCCCCTCCCTTCTGAAGCTTTCTTT; size: NA; V: TRBV7-2; J: TRBJ1-1; D: NA
CDR3: CASSFSVLGTEARETQYF; DNA: TGTGCCAGCAGCTTTTCCGTCCTGGGGACGGAGGCGAGGGAGACCCAGTACTTC; size: NA; V: TRBV7-9; J: TRBJ2-5; D: NA
CDR3: CASSLQKGYYEQYF; DNA: TGTGCCAGCAGTTTACAGAAGGGTTACTACGAGCAGTACTTC; size: NA; V: TRBV27; J: TRBJ2-7; D: NA
CDR3: CASSRFGANVLTF; DNA: TGTGCCAGCAGCCGCTTCGGAGCCAACGTCCTGACTTTC; size: NA; V: TRBV11-1; J: TRBJ2-6; D: NA
CDR3: CASSYYFTEAFF; DNA: TGTGCCAGCAGTTATTATTTTACTGAAGCTTTCTTT; size: NA; V: TRBV28; J: TRBJ1-1; D: NA
CDR3: CASSLGMNTEAFF; DNA: TGTGCTAGCAGCTTGGGGATGAACACTGAAGCTTTCTTT; size: NA; V: TRBV7-7; J: TRBJ1-1; D: NA
CDR3: CASSQEGRVSPGNTIYF; DNA: TGTGCCAGCAGCCAAGAGGGTCGGGTTAGCCCCGGAAACACCATATATTTT; size: NA; V: TRBV4-2; J: TRBJ1-3; D: NA
CDR3: CASSMRAETGMNTEAFF; DNA: TGTGCCAGTAGTATGAGGGCTGAAACAGGCATGAACACTGAAGCTTTCTTT; size: NA; V: TRBV19; J: TRBJ1-1; D: NA
CDR3: CASSPPSMPAEQYF; DNA: TGTGCCAGCTCACCACCGTCCATGCCTGCGGAGCAGTACTTC; size: NA; V: TRBV18; J: TRBJ2-7; D: NA
CDR3: CASSLRTSGGRYEQYF; DNA: TGTGCCAGCAGCTTGAGGACTAGCGGGGGGCGCTACGAGCAGTACTTC; size: NA; V: TRBV7-2; J: TRBJ2-7; D: TRBD2
CDR3: CASKVRRAAYEQYF; DNA: TGTGCCAGCAAAGTACGACGGGCAGCCTACGAGCAGTACTTC; size: NA; V: TRBV5-6; J: TRBJ2-7; D: NA
CDR3: CASSLGGVPYGYTF; DNA: TGTGCCAGCAGCTTAGGGGGGGTACCCTATGGCTACACCTTC; size: NA; V: TRBV7-2; J: TRBJ1-2; D: NA
CDR3: CASSLAGTGFNYGYTF; DNA: TGTGCCAGCAGCTTGGCCGGGACAGGGTTCAACTATGGCTACACCTTC; size: few; V: TRBV5-5; J: TRBJ1-2; D: TRBD1
CDR3: CATRLGPEYEQYF; DNA: TGTGCCACGCGCCTGGGTCCCGAGTACGAGCAGTACTTC; size: NA; V: TRBV10-3; J: TRBJ2-7; D: NA